Listed here are 29 T cell receptor beta chains from one sample, sequenced in a study of blood T cell repertoires in COVID-19. The repertoire was sequenced with immunoSEQ multiplex PCR; TCRdb's copy has only in-frame clones and lacks some. The sample holds 45,000 to 65,000 clones; about 86% are singletons and the top ten take less than 4.5%. The specimen was peripheral blood. Receptors were obtained from a man older than 75 with active COVID-19.

V and J are TRBV7-9 and TRBJ2-1; 8 bases line up with TRBD2. Germline CDR1 and CDR2: SEHNR and FQNEAQ (reference sequence). Losses at the gene ends were 6 bases for V and 8 bases for J; bases not matched to a gene: 12. This CDR3 has 15 residues. The CDR3: CASRLAGRAPDEQFF. The CDR3 bases are TGTGCCAGCAGGCTAGCCGGGAGGGCCCCCGATGAGCAGTTCTTC.

This chain joins TRBV24-1 and TRBJ2-5, with TRBD2 matching over 14 bases. Unmatched junction bases numbered 13, after V lost 3 bases and J lost 5 bases. This CDR3 is 19 amino acids long. Germline V gives CDR1 KGHDR, CDR2 SFDVKD. DNA of the CDR3: TGTGCCACCAGTGATGCCCGGGACAACGGACTAGCGGGAGGCGAGACCCAGTACTTC. This sequence encodes CATSDARDNGLAGGETQYF.

The chain is built from TRBV13 and TRBJ2-5; tentative D call: TRBD1 (7 bases). Trimming pared 0 bases from V and 2 bases from J, leaving 13 bases between. This CDR3 is built from 16 residues. Germline V gene lookup returns CDR1 PRHDT and CDR2 FYEKMQ (reference sequence). CDR3 region: CASSLGGGGKQETQYF. As DNA, the CDR3 is TGTGCCAGCAGCTTAGGAGGGGGCGGGAAACAAGAGACCCAGTACTTC.

V is TRBV6-6 and J is TRBJ1-2; 9 bases map to TRBD1. The CDR3 loop spans 15 amino acids. The junction had 10 bases not matched to a gene; V was cut back by 5 bases and J by 6 bases. Germline V gene sequence: CDR1 MNHNY, CDR2 SVGAGI (reference sequence). The CDR3: CASSRTGDEVNGYTF. The CDR3 coding sequence is TGTGCCAGCAGTAGGACAGGGGATGAGGTTAATGGCTACACCTTC.

The chain employs TRBV14 and TRBJ2-7, with 13 positions matching TRBD2. The ends lost 3 bases at V and 2 bases at J; junction bases unmatched: 7. Looked up from germline, CDR1 is SGHDN and CDR2 is FVKESK. CDR3 length: 17 amino acids. The CDR3 here is CASSQERLAGGTYEQYF. The CDR3 DNA follows: TGTGCCAGCAGCCAGGAGCGACTAGCGGGAGGAACCTACGAGCAGTACTTC.

This sequence joins TRBV7-9 and TRBJ2-1; 8 bases match TRBD2. V was pared by 1 base and J by 4 bases, with 12 bases of the junction left unmatched. Germline CDR1 SEHNR, CDR2 FQNEAQ (reference sequence). The CDR3 contains 18 residues. The CDR3 DNA sequence: TGTGCCAGCAGCTTAGGTGGTGGTAGCGGGGTCAATTACAATGAGCAGTTCTTC. It codes for CASSLGGGSGVNYNEQFF.

The chain uses TRBV25-1 and TRBJ1-2; 9 bases align to TRBD1. CDR3 size: 15 residues. The V gene end was trimmed by 2 bases and the J gene end by 5 bases; junction bases not matched to a gene: 6. Germline CDR1 MGHDK, CDR2 SYGVNS. The CDR3 reads CASSEGTGKGYGYTF. CDR3 coding DNA: TGTGCCAGCAGTGAAGGGACAGGGAAAGGGTATGGCTACACCTTC.

The CDR3 here is CASSPSIPRNNEQFF. The DNA of the CDR3 is TGTGCCAGCTCACCATCAATACCCAGGAACAATGAGCAGTTCTTC. V usage is TRBV18 and J usage is TRBJ2-1; D remains unclear. This CDR3 contains 15 residues. The germline V gene encodes CDR1 KGHSH and CDR2 LQKENI. With 2 bases removed from V and 5 bases from J, the gap between germline ends came to 13 bases.

The chain recombines TRBV2 with TRBJ2-5; TRBD1 matches 10 bases. This CDR3 is 15 amino acids long. Per the germline V gene, CDR1 is SNHLY and CDR2 is FYNNEI. V lost 4 bases to trimming and J lost 3 bases; unmatched junction nucleotides: 5. In DNA, the CDR3 is TGTGCCAGCAGTGCGGGGGGACAGGGGAAAGAGACCCAGTACTTC. Protein: CASSAGGQGKETQYF. The variable domain in full, completed from reference TRBV2 and TRBJ2-5, reads EPEVTQTPSHQVTQMGQEVILRCVPISNHLYFYWYRQILGQKVEFLVSFYNNEISEKSEIFDDQFSVERPDGSNFTLKIRSTKLEDSAMYFCASSAGGQGKETQYFGPGTRLLVL.

The J gene is TRBJ2-2, the V gene TRBV9, with 7 bases aligning to TRBD2. The V gene end was trimmed by 4 bases and the J gene end by 0 bases; junction bases not matched to a gene: 6. The CDR3 runs 16 residues. CDR1 and CDR2 (germline): SGDLS, YYNGEE. CDR3 bases: TGTGCCAGCAGCCCCCGTGGGGGGGCGAACACCGGGGAGCTGTTTTTT. The encoded protein is CASSPRGGANTGELFF.

The chain recombines TRBV4-3 with TRBJ2-1; no reliable D call. The CDR3 is made up of 15 amino acids. V was cut by 0 bases and J by 6 bases, with 12 bases left in between. From germline, CDR1 is LGHNA and CDR2 YSLEER. In nucleotides, the CDR3 is TGCGCCAGCAGCCAAGATCTTAGTCCTTTCAATGAGCAGTTCTTC. Amino acid sequence: CASSQDLSPFNEQFF.

The J gene is TRBJ1-4, the V gene TRBV7-9; no definite D call. The CDR3 is made up of 13 amino acids. Looked up from germline, CDR1 is SEHNR and CDR2 is FQNEAQ (reference sequence). Trimming left V 2 bases short and J 6 bases short, with 7 bases between. The CDR3 spells CASSLFEDEKLFF. CDR3 sequence (DNA): TGTGCCAGCAGCTTATTTGAGGATGAAAAACTGTTTTTT.

This chain joins TRBV24-1 and TRBJ1-5; 10 bases agree with TRBD1. The CDR3 sequence is 16 residues long. The germline V gene has CDR1 KGHDR and CDR2 SFDVKD. V dropped 3 bases and J dropped 6; count of bases not matched to a gene: 7. The CDR3 nucleotides read TGTGCCACCAGTGATCGGACAGGGGGGTTGGGTCAGCCCCAGCATTTT. It is translated as CATSDRTGGLGQPQHF.

This chain links TRBV18 with TRBJ2-3, with a tentative D call TRBD1 (6 bases). Germline V gene data show CDR1 as KGHSH and CDR2 as LQKENI. V shed 2 bases and J shed 4 bases, with 13 bases lying between them. The length of the CDR3 is 15 residues. In nucleotides, the CDR3 is TGTGCCAGCTCACCAATGCAGGGGCGCTCAGATACGCAGTATTTT. It codes for CASSPMQGRSDTQYF.

V usage is TRBV5-4 and J usage is TRBJ2-3; 10 nucleotides match TRBD2. V trimming: 6 bases; J trimming: 7 bases; junction bases outside the gene matches: 11. The germline V gene encodes CDR1 SGHNT and CDR2 YYREEE (reference sequence). This CDR3 is built from 15 residues. This chain's CDR3 is CASTPAASGSHTQYF. CDR3 DNA sequence: TGTGCCAGCACCCCGGCTGCTAGCGGGAGTCATACGCAGTATTTT.

The chain couples TRBV28 to TRBJ2-1; perhaps TRBD1 as D (6 bases). Germline V CDR1 and CDR2: MDHEN, SYDVKM. V lost 1 base and J lost 4, with 14 bases in between. This CDR3 region has 16 residues. In DNA, the CDR3 is TGTGCCAGCAGTTTATACTACCGGGACATATACAATGAGCAGTTCTTC. It is translated as CASSLYYRDIYNEQFF.

This clone has a handful of counts. The rearrangement joins TRBV9 to TRBJ2-1; TRBD1 matches 8 bases. Trimming cost V 4 bases and J 4 bases; bases outside gene matches: 16. The CDR3 is made up of 18 amino acids. Looked up from germline, CDR1 is SGDLS and CDR2 is YYNGEE. CDR3 sequence reads: CASSPEDRARGKYNEQFF. DNA for the CDR3: TGTGCCAGCAGCCCGGAGGACAGGGCCCGTGGGAAGTACAATGAGCAGTTCTTC.

The sample holds one count of this clone. V usage is TRBV9 and J usage is TRBJ2-2, with D maybe TRBD1 (6 bases). The CDR3 is 16 residues long. V lost 4 bases and J lost 3, with 16 bases in between. Per the germline V gene, CDR1 is SGDLS and CDR2 is YYNGEE. The CDR3 is CASSPRQGTDTGELFF. As DNA, the CDR3 is TGTGCCAGCAGCCCCCGGCAGGGGACCGACACCGGGGAGCTGTTTTTT.

This sequence joins TRBV5-4 and TRBJ2-5; TRBD1 agrees at 7 bases. The last part of the DNA fits TRBJ2-7 better; the J call may be wrong. Germline values: CDR1 SGHNT, CDR2 YYREEE (reference sequence). The CDR3 has 14 amino acids. The CDR3 protein is CASSLGTASYEQYF. The CDR3 DNA follows: TGTGCCAGCAGCTTAGGGACAGCGTCCTACGAGCAGTACTTC.

The V and J genes are TRBV9 and TRBJ1-4, with TRBD1 matching 9 bases. The CDR3 runs 15 residues. V lost 0 bases and J lost 7; bases outside the gene matches: 4. Germline-derived CDR1 and CDR2 are SGDLS and YYNGEE. The CDR3 loop reads CASSVVATGGEKLFF. In DNA, the CDR3 is TGTGCCAGCAGCGTAGTCGCGACAGGGGGTGAAAAACTGTTTTTT. Together with reference TRBV9 and TRBJ1-4, the CDR3 gives the full variable domain: DSGVTQTPKHLITATGQRVTLRCSPRSGDLSVYWYQQSLDQGLQFLIQYYNGEERAKGNILERFSAQQFPDLHSELNLSSLELGDSALYFCASSVVATGGEKLFFGSGTQLSVL.

CDR3 protein: CASNRAGGYTGELFF. CDR3 coding DNA: TGTGCCAGCAACCGAGCGGGAGGATACACCGGGGAGCTGTTTTTT. The J gene is TRBJ2-2, the V gene TRBV27, with TRBD2 matching over 9 bases. In germline, CDR1 is MNHEY, CDR2 SMNVEV (reference sequence). The CDR3 is made up of 15 amino acids. The J segment lost 3 bases and the V segment lost 7 bases, leaving 6 bases of the junction unmatched.

The V gene is TRBV27, the J gene TRBJ1-1; TRBD1 agrees at 7 bases. Germline V gene data show CDR1 as MNHEY and CDR2 as SMNVEV (reference sequence). The CDR3 spans 14 residues. Trimming at V came to 5 bases and at J to 1 base, leaving 4 bases not matched to a gene. The CDR3 region is CASSVQGPNTEAFF. In DNA form, the CDR3 reads TGTGCCAGCAGTGTACAGGGGCCGAACACTGAAGCTTTCTTT.

This chain uses TRBV2 with TRBJ1-5; D is perhaps TRBD1 (6 bases). Per the germline V gene, CDR1 is SNHLY and CDR2 is FYNNEI. With 5 bases removed from V and 4 bases from J, the gap between germline ends came to 12 bases. The CDR3 has 14 amino acids. Here the CDR3 DNA reads TGTGCCAGCAGTCCTTGGACAGTAAATCAGCCCCAGCATTTT. This sequence encodes CASSPWTVNQPQHF. The full variable domain, completed using reference TRBV2 and TRBJ1-5, is EPEVTQTPSHQVTQMGQEVILRCVPISNHLYFYWYRQILGQKVEFLVSFYNNEISEKSEIFDDQFSVERPDGSNFTLKIRSTKLEDSAMYFCASSPWTVNQPQHFGDGTRLSIL.

The J gene is TRBJ2-2, the V gene TRBV19, with 9 bases that match TRBD2. CDR1 and CDR2 (germline): LNHDA, SQIVND (reference sequence). The CDR3 runs to 15 residues. Trimming took 7 bases from V and 2 from J; bases not matched to a gene: 5. DNA of the CDR3: TGTGCCAGTAACCCTAGCGGGATAAACACCGGGGAGCTGTTTTTT. Protein sequence: CASNPSGINTGELFF.

The V call is TRBV27, the J call TRBJ2-5; D unclear. This CDR3 is built from 14 residues. Germline V lookup: CDR1 MNHEY, CDR2 SMNVEV (reference sequence). Trimming removed 2 bases at V and 5 bases at J, with 12 bases between. The CDR3 DNA is TGTGCCAGCAGTTTAATTTCGGGTTCCGAGACCCAGTACTTC. It encodes CASSLISGSETQYF.

V gene TRBV5-5 combines with J gene TRBJ1-1; 7 nucleotides match TRBD1. Looked up from germline, CDR1 is SGHKS and CDR2 is YYEKEE (reference sequence). The CDR3 covers 13 residues. V shed 6 bases, J shed 4 bases, and the junction held 6 bases outside the gene matches. The CDR3: CASTQGVSTEAFF. The CDR3 DNA follows: TGTGCCAGCACTCAGGGGGTTAGCACTGAAGCTTTCTTT.

This chain uses TRBV18 with TRBJ2-1; TRBD1 matches 8 bases. Germline V gene data show CDR1 as KGHSH and CDR2 as LQKENI. CDR3 size: 16 residues. V dropped 6 bases and J dropped 2; count of bases not matched to a gene: 9. CDR3 sequence reads: CASSPPDRGAYNEQFF. As DNA, the CDR3 is TGTGCCAGCTCGCCCCCCGACAGGGGAGCCTACAATGAGCAGTTCTTC.

The chain links TRBV6-1 to TRBJ2-7; D remains unclear. The CDR3 is 14 amino acids. The V gene lost 0 bases and the J gene lost 1 base, with 7 bases spanning the gap. CDR1 is MNHNS, CDR2 SASEGT, per germline. The CDR3 region is CASSEALRSYEQYF. The CDR3, as DNA: TGTGCCAGCAGTGAAGCGCTGCGTTCCTACGAGCAGTACTTC.

This clone was seen a few times. This chain connects TRBV20-1 to TRBJ2-1; no clear D. There are 10 residues in the CDR3. V dropped 7 bases and J dropped 9 bases, with 10 bases sitting between them. Germline loops: CDR1 DFQATT, CDR2 SNEGSKA (reference sequence). The CDR3 loop is CSVGVGEQFF. The CDR3 DNA reads TGCAGTGTAGGAGTGGGTGAGCAGTTCTTC.